The present TCR beta chain was sequenced within a study of cytomegalovirus exposure and HLA in healthy donors. About the research overall: Within the Caucasian-associated ancestry cluster were more than 75% of the approximately 400 genotyped donors. General observations from the study: DRB1 showed the most TCR associations and HLA-C the fewest in a later analysis, as rates varied by HLA locus.

Losses at the gene ends were 0 bases for V and 11 bases for J; bases not matched to a gene: 4. The germline V gene has CDR1 MRHNA and CDR2 SNTAGT. The CDR3 is 13 residues long. The PCR was carried out with 60 Vbeta primers and 13 Jbeta primers. In the original analysis: An analysis that came later counted 80 million or so unique TCR beta chains, approximately 10 million shared. Generated by immunoSEQ multiplex PCR, the TCRdb table keeps only in-frame clones and is missing some. D and trimming come from the DNA, and the V and J calls and clone size come from that table. The sample holds under 130,000 clones, 74% seen once. About this clone: Its matching antigen is unknown.

J is TRBJ2-1 and V is TRBV6-4, with 7 positions matching TRBD1. This clonotype was sampled from a man aged 50 to 59 in good health and CMV-seropositive. The sequenced sample was PBMCs. The CDR3 sequence is CASSDSGQTKQFF. CDR3 DNA: TGTGCCAGCAGTGACTCGGGACAGACCAAGCAGTTCTTC.